The clone carrying this TCR beta chain has only a few counts. RNA, at roughly 0.5 to 1 ug, was reverse transcribed with random hexamers. It was immunoSEQ multiplex PCR that amplified TCR beta CDR3 across 54 Vbeta and 13 Jbeta. MiXCR, run by TCRdb on the immunoSEQ multiplex PCR reads, gives a single entry per CDR3 protein. The sample includes 130,000 or so distinct CDR3 sequences, 91% of them seen just once. This sample stems from a study of CD8 T cells in Susac syndrome. Blood CD8+ and CD4+ T cells underwent high-throughput TCR beta sequencing. The CD8+ and CD4+ T cells were isolated magnetically using a negative isolation approach, whereas the TEMRA cells were enriched by FACS. This TCR derives from a human donor with multiple sclerosis. Sequencing used CD8+ T cells from PBMCs.

The chain's CDR3 is CASMGWGKTEAFF. As DNA, the CDR3 is TGTGCCAGCATGGGGTGGGGGAAAACTGAAGCTTTCTTT. This chain links TRBV6-1 with TRBJ1-1; perhaps TRBD1 as D (5 bases). This CDR3 is 13 amino acids long. CDR1 and CDR2 from the germline V gene are MNHNS and SASEGT. V was clipped by 7 bases and J by 5 bases, with 14 bases between them.